This T cell receptor beta chain was sequenced for a study of neoadjuvant anti-PD-1 for oral cavity cancer. Assay used: immunoSEQ multiplex PCR; TCRdb lists only in-frame clones, some missing. This table holds about 42,000 clones, about 77% found once. Documented time point: after neoadjuvant nivolumab, at surgical resection. This CDR3 is built from 16 residues. Germline CDR1 reads SGHRS; CDR2 reads YFSETQ. V lost 4 bases and J 1 base, leaving 16 bases between the germline ends. V and J are TRBV5-1 and TRBJ2-3, with D perhaps matching TRBD1 (5 bases). Source: PBMCs, taken after nivolumab (anti-PD-1) treatment. This receptor was obtained from a person aged 35-79 years with oral cavity squamous cell carcinoma. The CDR3 is CASSPLLLGGTDTQYF. In DNA form, the CDR3 reads TGCGCCAGCAGCCCGCTATTGTTAGGGGGCACAGATACGCAGTATTTT.